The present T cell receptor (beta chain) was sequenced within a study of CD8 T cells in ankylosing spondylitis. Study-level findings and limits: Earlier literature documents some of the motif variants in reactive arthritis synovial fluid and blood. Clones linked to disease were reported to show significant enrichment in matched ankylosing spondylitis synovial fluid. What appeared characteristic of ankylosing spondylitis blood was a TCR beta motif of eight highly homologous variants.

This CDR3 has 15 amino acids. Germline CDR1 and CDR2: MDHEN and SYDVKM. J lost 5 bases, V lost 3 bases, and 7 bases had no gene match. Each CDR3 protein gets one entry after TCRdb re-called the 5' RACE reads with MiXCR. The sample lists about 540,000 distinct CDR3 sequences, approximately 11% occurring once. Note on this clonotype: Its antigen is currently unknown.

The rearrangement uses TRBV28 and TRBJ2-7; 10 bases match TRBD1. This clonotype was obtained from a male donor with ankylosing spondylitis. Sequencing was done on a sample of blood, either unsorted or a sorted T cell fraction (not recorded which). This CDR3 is CASSFGGQGLNEQYV. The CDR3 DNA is TGTGCCAGCAGTTTTGGGGGACAGGGGCTCAACGAGCAGTACGTC.